This is a list of T cell receptor beta chains from one sample in a study of T cell repertoires in cytomegalovirus infection. Using its own MiXCR run on the reads, TCRdb lists one record per CDR3 protein. The sample carries roughly 730,000 distinct CDR3 sequences, roughly 33% recorded once. The antigens of these receptors remain unknown. The sample consisted of cultured PBMCs, taken from culture after CMV antigen stimulation. All receptors come from a human donor in good health (CMV status not recorded). Some clones in this sample may be carry-over from other donors' samples. Both conserved end residues are part of each CDR3. The order of the fields is J gene, V gene, clone size, D gene, CDR3 protein, CDR3 DNA. D genes are given only for firm matches. Size tells how often a clone was seen (once, few, many) or the class of an expanded clone, and some rows leave it out.

TRBJ2-5,TRBV7-9,NA,NA,CASSPAPETQYF,TGTGCCAGCAGCCCCGCTCCGGAGACCCAGTACTTC
TRBJ2-7,TRBV5-6,few,NA,CASSQHLGQGRNEQYF,TGTGCCAGCAGCCAGCACTTGGGGCAGGGGAGGAACGAGCAGTACTTC
TRBJ2-1,TRBV6-1,NA,NA,CASSLGRLQFF,TGTGCCAGCAGCCTGGGTCGGCTGCAGTTCTTC
TRBJ2-3,TRBV7-9,NA,NA,CASSERSTDTQYF,TGTGCCAGCAGTGAGCGGAGCACAGATACGCAGTATTTT
TRBJ1-5,TRBV19,many,NA,CASSTGDQPQHF,TGTGCCAGTAGTACAGGGGACCAGCCCCAGCATTTT
TRBJ2-1,TRBV4-3,NA,NA,CASSQDQGEQFF,TGCGCCAGCAGCCAAGATCAGGGTGAGCAGTTCTTC
TRBJ2-7,TRBV29-1,NA,TRBD1,CSVRTGSEYEQYF,TGCAGCGTCCGGACAGGTTCTGAGTACGAGCAGTACTTC
TRBJ1-1,TRBV6-6,NA,NA,CASSRGAIEAFF,TGTGCCAGCAGCCGGGGGGCAATTGAAGCTTTCTTT
TRBJ2-7,TRBV6-2/TRBV6-3,few,TRBD1,CASSYSNRGHEQYF,TGTGCCAGCAGTTACTCGAACAGGGGTCACGAGCAGTACTTC
TRBJ1-2,TRBV7-2,NA,NA,CASSRRGSYGYTF,TGTGCCAGCAGCCGAAGAGGGAGCTATGGCTACACCTTC